This T cell receptor beta chain was identified during a study of T cell responses to AZD1222 COVID-19 vaccine. Findings of the study overall: Repertoire sampling happened only post peak T cell response. Among the donors, most were white British and more were female, and clonal diversity was possibly underestimated.

The V and J ends lost 4 bases and 1 base respectively, with 11 bases between them. Germline loops: CDR1 SGHRS, CDR2 YFSETQ. The length of the CDR3 is 14 residues. Comments on this clone: Its target is unknown.

Generated by immunoSEQ multiplex PCR, the TCRdb table keeps only in-frame clones and is missing some. Among roughly 160,000 clones listed, 90% to 95% were seen once. The sequencing here drew on peripheral blood, taken on day 0 of AZD1222 vaccination. The chain is built from TRBV5-1 and TRBJ2-5; maybe TRBD1 (6 bases). The receptor was derived from an adult in good health. Here the CDR3 DNA reads TGCGCCAGCAGCGCCCGGGACATCCAAGAGACCCAGTACTTC. Its translation: CASSARDIQETQYF.